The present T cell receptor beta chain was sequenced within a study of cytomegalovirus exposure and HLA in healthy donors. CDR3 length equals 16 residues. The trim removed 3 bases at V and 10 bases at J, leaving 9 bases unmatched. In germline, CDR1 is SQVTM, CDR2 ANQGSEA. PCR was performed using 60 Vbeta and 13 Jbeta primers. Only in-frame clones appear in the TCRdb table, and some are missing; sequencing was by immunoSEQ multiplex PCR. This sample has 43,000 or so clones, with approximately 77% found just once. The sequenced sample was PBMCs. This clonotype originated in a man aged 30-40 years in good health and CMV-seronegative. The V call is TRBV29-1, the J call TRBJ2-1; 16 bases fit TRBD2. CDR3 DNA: TGCAGCGTTGATGGGACTAGCGGGAGGGTATCGTGGGAGCAGTTCTTC. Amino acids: CSVDGTSGRVSWEQFF.